Below, one T cell receptor beta chain is given with its context. Authors' processing steps: Researchers report that nucleated cell counts were estimated from reference gene primer amplification. Measured with immunoSEQ multiplex PCR; TCRdb has only the in-frame clones, and not every one. V and J calls plus clone size are reproduced from that table; the DNA served to infer D and trimming. The data contain approximately 500,000 clones, about 89% of them seen just once; the ten biggest clones take up less than 9%. Looked up from germline, CDR1 is MGHRA and CDR2 is YSYEKL. The CDR3 has 17 residues. Losses at the gene ends were 4 bases for V and 0 bases for J; bases not matched to a gene: 9. The data belong to a study of blood T cell repertoires in COVID-19.

The clonotype was recovered from a woman in her fifties or sixties with COVID-19, enrolled during active disease. The rearrangement joins TRBV4-1 to TRBJ2-3; TRBD2 matches at 8 bases. Sequencing input: peripheral blood. CDR3 DNA sequence: TGCGCCAGCAGCCGAGGACTAGCAAGAGGGAGCACAGATACGCAGTATTTT. This translates into CASSRGLARGSTDTQYF.